This is a list of T cell receptor beta chains from one sample in a study of spatial heterogeneity in lung cancer. TCRdb reprocessed the 5' RACE reads via MiXCR and lists one record per CDR3 protein. The sample records 23,000 or so distinct CDR3 sequences, 4.5% to 5.5% being singletons. The starting material was PBMCs, obtained at surgery. The receptors stem from a male donor with early-stage non-small cell lung cancer. Each CDR3 is given with its conserved first and last residue. The order of the fields is V gene, CDR3 protein.

TRBV6-6 | CASSPTGGRQPQHF
TRBV6-2/TRBV6-3 | CASSLAGTQYF
TRBV3-1 | CASSQESASSPLHF
TRBV9 | CASSPGVVGNTEAFF
TRBV24-1 | CATSDSTGGRSEQYF
TRBV6-2/TRBV6-3 | CASQDYTEAFF
TRBV20-1 | CSAPPTGATEAFF
TRBV28 | CASSFGHGEQFF
TRBV14 | CASSGDSLSYNEQFF
TRBV28 | CAILTGPDTQYF
TRBV25-1 | CASTPEPATDTQYF
TRBV19 | CASSTQLRNEQYF
TRBV19 | CASSITPSGGPGTDTQYF
TRBV4-3 | CASSQDIGGSSYNEQFF
TRBV7-9 | CASSSQGTYNYGYTF
TRBV11-2 | CASSLEWGQPQHF
TRBV28 | CASSLRREGGANVLTF
TRBV20-1 | CSASRTTFDEQFF
TRBV5-1 | CASSFAGTLDEQYF
TRBV10-3 | CAISDTGVEQYF
TRBV6-2/TRBV6-3 | CASSYRGRTYEQYF
TRBV20-1 | CSASNRGQPFF
TRBV5-4 | CASSLRQGSYNEQFF
TRBV30 | CAWSVLGSYEQYF
TRBV19 | CASSLGLAGGAYEQYF
TRBV28 | CASSPFLRVGNQPQHF
TRBV20-1 | CSAAGTGGYEQYF
TRBV18 | CASSRDNLYTF
TRBV27 | CASSLSPGLLYNEQFF
TRBV19 | CASGFGRQGANQPQHF
TRBV28 | CASSPLTGGTSPLHF
TRBV10-1 | CASSRGSEAFF
TRBV7-2 | CASSPSGVGGTQYF
TRBV12-3/TRBV12-4 | CASIMDLAGVNEQFF
TRBV9 | CASSVVSENTEAFF
TRBV2 | CASSGVTNYGYTF
TRBV11-2 | CASSLDSPPRPLHF
TRBV19 | CATKGGQSRYEQYF
TRBV12-3/TRBV12-4 | CASSPGTGRYYEQYF
TRBV6-5 | CASSPHRDRRNQPQHF
TRBV6-5 | CASSLTAQETQYF
TRBV6-2/TRBV6-3 | CASKTGESVGGYTF
TRBV12-3/TRBV12-4 | CASSFIGGLVTGELFF
TRBV6-5 | CASSTRGRYEQYF
TRBV6-5 | CASSYDSGTGELFF
TRBV28 | CASSAQQGTSGNTIYF
TRBV19 | CASSSGHPGETQYF
TRBV4-3 | CASSPTSSGNTIYF
TRBV20-1 | CSARDGSTDTQYF
TRBV20-1 | CSARDPTGGIYGYTF
TRBV12-3/TRBV12-4 | CASSSGQGAYEQFF
TRBV18 | CASSRAGGAEEQYF
TRBV20-1 | CSASPTLLAEQETQYF
TRBV5-1 | CASKPLAGQDPSGNTIYF
TRBV11-2 | CASRSRLAGSQETQYF